This TCR beta chain was identified during a study of T cells in Graves' hyperthyroidism and ophthalmopathy. Regions amplified from RNA transcripts were the TCR beta CDR3 regions. Initially, a first-round RT-PCR of the TCR CDR3 employed the HTBI primer set. TCRdb called the multiplex PCR reads again in MiXCR, with one record for every CDR3 protein. The sample consists of approximately 620,000 distinct CDR3 sequences, approximately 14% of them appearing once. Exclusion criteria comprised uncontrolled infection, other autoimmune disease, pregnancy or lactation. Roughly 10 ml of fresh peripheral blood supplied the PBMCs. This CDR3 is 15 amino acids long. Germline CDR1 is SGHVS and CDR2 is FQNEAQ. J lost 4 bases, V lost 5 bases, and 6 bases had no gene match.

The chain employs TRBV7-8 and TRBJ2-5; TRBD2 matches 11 bases. Sequences were obtained from blood. The sequence came from a woman aged 25 to 39 with Graves' hyperthyroidism that later progressed to Graves' ophthalmopathy. CDR3 coding DNA: TGTGCCAGCAGCCCCATTAGCGGGAGGGCAGAGACCCAGTACTTC. Its protein is CASSPISGRAETQYF.